The clone carrying this T cell receptor beta chain was detected a few times. What it binds is not known. Germline CDR1 reads SGHNT; CDR2 reads YYREEE (reference sequence). V lost 1 base, J lost 7 bases, and 9 bases lay in between. This CDR3 comprises 13 residues. Sequenced by immunoSEQ multiplex PCR; TCRdb stores in-frame clones only, minus some. The sample shows some 340,000 clones, just over 85% of them seen only once. This record belongs to a study of Ad26.COV2.S vaccination and SARS-CoV-2 variants. Treatment indicated: 15 to 20 received Ad26.COV2.S at low or high dose, single or two shots; 5 received placebo; per-sample allocation not given. Day 63 following the first vaccine or placebo injection was when the samples were taken. Study-wide results and limits: Comparable non-spike TCR breadth was observed in vaccine and placebo recipients.

The clonotype originates from a person aged 18-65 years who received the Ad26.COV2.S COVID-19 vaccine or a placebo. The V and J genes are TRBV5-4 and TRBJ1-5; D is ambiguous. The input for sequencing was peripheral blood, taken in a trial of Ad26.COV2.S vaccine versus placebo. Here the CDR3 DNA reads TGTGCCAGCAGCTTGAAAGGAGAACAGCCCCAGCATTTT. Amino acid sequence: CASSLKGEQPQHF.